The 28 T cell receptor beta chains reported below all come from one sample, sequenced in a study of shared clonotypes between healthy human individuals. CD8 cells classed as naive were CD45RO-negative and positively selected for CCR7, excluding terminally differentiated effector memory CD45RA+ cells. TCRdb's copy holds only in-frame clones and misses some; the assay was immunoSEQ multiplex PCR. The sample lists millions of clones, roughly 91% occurring once. The sequenced sample was naive CD8+ T cells from PBMCs. The receptor set was obtained from a man between 18 and 35 years old in good health. Some clones in this sample may be carry-over from other donors' samples.

On this clone itself: Other DNA sequences from this sample encode an identical CDR3 as well. The genes are TRBV6-5 and TRBJ2-7; the match to TRBD2 covers 11 bases. Unmatched junction bases numbered 3, after V lost 4 bases and J lost 4 bases. The length of the CDR3 is 14 residues. Germline lookup yields CDR1 MNHEY and CDR2 SVGAGI. In DNA form, the CDR3 reads TGTGCCAGCAGTTTCCTAGCGGGAGGATACGAGCAGTACTTC. Translating it yields CASSFLAGGYEQYF.

V and J are TRBV7-9 and TRBJ2-2, with D perhaps TRBD1 or TRBD2 (5 bases each). Per the germline V gene, CDR1 is SEHNR and CDR2 is FQNEAQ (reference sequence). The CDR3 extends over 15 amino acids. The V and J ends lost 5 bases and 2 bases respectively, with 12 bases between them. The CDR3 spells CASSTRDRNTGELFF. The DNA for the CDR3 is TGTGCCAGCAGCACTCGGGACCGAAACACCGGGGAGCTGTTTTTT.

The gene calls are TRBV28 and TRBJ2-7; 8 bases fit TRBD1. CDR3 length: 14 amino acids. J lost 3 bases, V lost 7 bases, and 8 bases had no gene match. CDR1 is MDHEN, CDR2 SYDVKM, per germline. The CDR3: CASIQQDRVYEQYF. The CDR3 nucleotides are TGTGCCAGCATCCAGCAGGACAGGGTCTACGAGCAGTACTTC.

This sequence joins TRBV7-3 and TRBJ2-1; 7 bases agree with TRBD2. The CDR3 contains 15 residues. Germline CDR1 reads SGHTA; CDR2 reads FQGTGA. Trimming at V came to 2 bases and at J to 4 bases, leaving 5 bases not matched to a gene. The CDR3 DNA reads TGTGCCAGCAGCTTAGGACTAGATAGGTACAATGAGCAGTTCTTC. Translating gives CASSLGLDRYNEQFF. The complete variable domain, with remaining parts taken from reference TRBV7-3 and TRBJ2-1, reads GAGVSQTPSNKVTEKGKYVELRCDPISGHTALYWYRQSLGQGPEFLIYFQGTGAADDSGLPNDRFFAVRPEGSVSTLKIQRTERGDSAVYLCASSLGLDRYNEQFFGPGTRLTVL.

CDR3 in amino acids: CASTGGDRSGNEQFF. DNA of the CDR3: TGTGCCAGCACCGGGGGGGACAGATCTGGAAATGAGCAGTTCTTC. The chain combines TRBV6-1 with TRBJ2-1, with D tentatively TRBD2 (8 bases). V was shortened by 7 bases and J by 7 bases, with 20 bases between the two germline ends. The germline CDR1 and CDR2 sequences are MNHNS and SASEGT. The CDR3 is 15 amino acids.

This clone was detected once. This chain joins TRBV7-2 and TRBJ1-5, with D perhaps matching TRBD1 (5 bases). CDR1 and CDR2 from the germline V gene are SGHTA and FQGNSA. Trimming cost V 3 bases and J 7 bases, with 16 bases left between them. The CDR3 is 15 residues long. The CDR3 sequence is CASSFSQGLTQPQHF. The CDR3 nucleotides read TGTGCCAGCAGCTTTTCCCAGGGTTTGACGCAGCCCCAGCATTTT.

This chain links TRBV27 with TRBJ1-5; no clear D. Germline CDR1 and CDR2: MNHEY and SMNVEV (reference sequence). The V and J ends lost 5 bases and 11 bases respectively, with 16 bases between them. There are 13 residues in the CDR3. In nucleotides, the CDR3 is TGTGCCAGCAGTCCCCAGACCCCTTCGACCCAGCATTTT. Translated, it gives CASSPQTPSTQHF.

The CDR3 DNA follows: TGTGCCAGCAGTGTCACTATGCGTCCCTCCTACAATGAGCAGTTCTTC. It yields the protein CASSVTMRPSYNEQFF. The chain links TRBV28 to TRBJ2-1; D not resolved. V dropped 5 bases and J dropped 0 bases, with 14 bases sitting between them. Germline V gene data show CDR1 as MDHEN and CDR2 as SYDVKM. This CDR3 has 16 amino acids.

The V and J genes are TRBV27 and TRBJ2-3; D assignment may be TRBD1 or TRBD2 (6 bases each). CDR1 is MNHEY and CDR2 is SMNVEV in the germline V gene (reference sequence). Trimming shortened V by 4 bases and J by 2 bases, and 19 bases separated the two germline ends. The CDR3 extends over 17 amino acids. The DNA of the CDR3 is TGTGCCAGCAGTTATAGGGCCAGGGGAGGATACACAGATACGCAGTATTTT. The encoded protein is CASSYRARGGYTDTQYF.

The V and J genes are TRBV27 and TRBJ1-1; D gene unclear. The CDR3 sequence is 15 residues long. V lost 2 bases, J lost 3 bases, and 13 bases lay in between. CDR1 and CDR2 from the germline V gene are MNHEY and SMNVEV (reference sequence). The CDR3: CASSLDTGGYTEAFF. The CDR3 DNA reads TGTGCCAGCAGTTTAGACACCGGAGGGTACACTGAAGCTTTCTTT.

The J gene is TRBJ1-2, the V gene TRBV6-5; D might be TRBD1 (6 bases). The CDR3 spans 14 residues. Trimming took 5 bases from V and 5 from J, leaving 15 bases between them. Germline V gene data show CDR1 as MNHEY and CDR2 as SVGAGI. Written as DNA, the CDR3 is TGTGCCAGCAGTCAAAGGGGGGCAGGATATGGCTACACCTTC. Its translation: CASSQRGAGYGYTF.

The V gene is TRBV28, the J gene TRBJ2-3; TRBD2 matches at 9 bases. CDR1 is MDHEN, CDR2 SYDVKM, per germline. Trimming at V came to 3 bases and at J to 2 bases, leaving 6 bases not matched to a gene. The CDR3 totals 16 residues. This CDR3 reads CASSLGIAGATDTQYF. In DNA form, the CDR3 reads TGTGCCAGCAGTTTGGGGATAGCGGGAGCCACAGATACGCAGTATTTT.

The gene calls are TRBV7-9 and TRBJ2-5, with TRBD1 identical over 9 bases. Germline V gene data show CDR1 as SEHNR and CDR2 as FQNEAQ (reference sequence). The CDR3 contains 16 residues. V lost 4 bases, J lost 4 bases, and 10 bases stayed unmatched. The CDR3 DNA sequence: TGTGCCAGCAGCTCGGGAACAGGGGGCGGGTCAGAGACCCAGTACTTC. Translating it yields CASSSGTGGGSETQYF.

This chain joins TRBV7-6 and TRBJ2-1; the match to TRBD2 covers 8 bases. CDR1 and CDR2 from the germline V gene are SGHVS and FNYEAQ. The trim removed 3 bases at V and 5 bases at J, leaving 6 bases unmatched. CDR3 length: 15 residues. CDR3 coding DNA: TGTGCCAGCAGCTTCCCAGCGGGAGATGACAATGAGCAGTTCTTC. Its protein product is CASSFPAGDDNEQFF. Variable domain in full (rest from reference TRBV7-6 and TRBJ2-1): GAGVSQSPRYKVTKRGQDVALRCDPISGHVSLYWYRQALGQGPEFLTYFNYEAQQDKSGLPNDRFSAERPEGSISTLTIQRTEQRDSAMYRCASSFPAGDDNEQFFGPGTRLTVL.

The CDR3 loop is CASSLILREGNNEQFF. The CDR3 nucleotides read TGCGCCAGCAGCCTAATACTTCGGGAGGGTAACAATGAGCAGTTCTTC. The chain is built from TRBV4-1 and TRBJ2-1; 8 nucleotides agree with TRBD2. J lost 5 bases, V lost 4 bases, and 10 bases had no gene match. The germline V gene encodes CDR1 MGHRA and CDR2 YSYEKL. CDR3 length equals 16 residues.

The chain recombines TRBV6-5 with TRBJ2-7; 10 bases are a match to TRBD2. With 2 bases clipped from V and 2 bases from J, the junction kept 0 bases outside the gene matches. The CDR3 runs to 14 residues. CDR1 is MNHEY, CDR2 SVGAGI, per germline. The CDR3 protein is CASSYLAGAYEQYF. CDR3 in DNA: TGTGCCAGCAGTTACCTAGCGGGGGCCTACGAGCAGTACTTC.

The chain recombines TRBV30 with TRBJ2-7; the D gene is possibly TRBD2 (6 bases). Germline CDR1 and CDR2: GTSNPN and SVGIG (reference sequence). V dropped 0 bases and J dropped 6 bases, with 9 bases sitting between them. The CDR3 totals 12 residues. The CDR3 DNA sequence: TGTGCCTGGAGTGTATCCGGGGGCGAGCAGTACTTC. Protein sequence: CAWSVSGGEQYF.

The rearrangement links TRBV15 to TRBJ1-2, with D possibly being TRBD1 (6 bases). CDR1 and CDR2 from the germline V gene are LNHNV and YYDKDF (reference sequence). The germline V and J ends were trimmed by 3 bases and 2 bases, with 13 bases remaining between them. The CDR3 length is 15 residues. This CDR3 is CATSRTRTDNYGYTF. In DNA form, the CDR3 reads TGTGCCACCAGCAGGACCCGGACAGACAACTATGGCTACACCTTC.

The chain has TRBV19 and TRBJ1-4, with 7 bases fitting TRBD1. The CDR3 is 15 residues long. CDR1 LNHDA and CDR2 SQIVND come from the germline V gene (reference sequence). The trim removed 3 bases at V and 5 bases at J, leaving 6 bases unmatched. CDR3 bases: TGTGCCAGTAGTATTTTGGGGACAGAGAATGAAAAACTGTTTTTT. Its translation: CASSILGTENEKLFF.

CDR3: CASSEVALFNEQFF. In DNA, the CDR3 is TGTGCCAGCAGTGAAGTAGCCCTATTCAATGAGCAGTTCTTC. The chain carries TRBV2 and TRBJ2-1; D call uncertain. The CDR3 is 14 amino acids. V gave up 1 base and J gave up 6 bases, with 10 bases separating them. Germline-derived CDR1 and CDR2 are SNHLY and FYNNEI.

The chain couples TRBV27 to TRBJ2-5; D is perhaps TRBD1 (5 bases). The V end lost 3 bases, the J end lost 2 bases, and 16 bases lay between the germline ends. The CDR3 runs to 16 residues. The germline V gene has CDR1 MNHEY and CDR2 SMNVEV (reference sequence). The CDR3 DNA is TGTGCCAGCAGTTTCTTCTGGGGAAACAGGCAAGAGACCCAGTACTTC. Protein: CASSFFWGNRQETQYF.

Turning to this clone: This specimen includes other DNA sequences encoding the same CDR3. The J gene is TRBJ2-7, the V gene TRBV28; TRBD1 is a possible D gene (5 bases). The CDR3 is made up of 15 amino acids. The V and J ends lost 3 bases and 2 bases respectively, with 14 bases between them. CDR1 and CDR2 (germline): MDHEN, SYDVKM. CDR3 nucleotide sequence: TGTGCCAGCAGTTTCGCAGGGAACCCCCCCTACGAGCAGTACTTC. Translation gives CASSFAGNPPYEQYF.

This clone was observed once. The chain employs TRBV6-1 and TRBJ1-1, with D hard to call. Germline CDR1 is MNHNS and CDR2 is SASEGT. V shed 8 bases and J shed 7 bases, with 11 bases lying between them. This CDR3 comprises 11 residues. The CDR3: CASPGRFEAFF. Here the CDR3 DNA reads TGTGCCAGCCCCGGCCGCTTTGAAGCTTTCTTT.

The rearrangement joins TRBV29-1 to TRBJ2-1, with D unclear. Trimming shortened V by 5 bases and J by 2 bases, and 10 bases separated the two germline ends. In germline, CDR1 is SQVTM, CDR2 ANQGSEA. The CDR3 covers 13 residues. CDR3 DNA sequence: TGCAGCGTTACATGGGTGCCCTACAATGAGCAGTTCTTC. This codes for CSVTWVPYNEQFF.

V and J are TRBV7-3 and TRBJ2-3, with D hard to call. CDR3 length equals 12 residues. Trimming cost V 5 bases and J 3 bases, with 6 bases left between them. Looked up from germline, CDR1 is SGHTA and CDR2 is FQGTGA. CDR3 DNA: TGTGCCAGCAGCCTGTATACAGATACGCAGTATTTT. Translated, it gives CASSLYTDTQYF.

The gene calls are TRBV27 and TRBJ2-7; 7 bases match TRBD2. V trimming: 10 bases; J trimming: 6 bases; junction bases outside the gene matches: 6. Germline V CDR1 and CDR2: MNHEY, SMNVEV (reference sequence). The CDR3 contains 11 residues. As DNA, the CDR3 is TGTGCCACTAACGGGGGGACCGAGCAGTACTTC. This sequence encodes CATNGGTEQYF.

This clone was counted a single time. The CDR3 loop is CASSRRESRGEETQYF. The CDR3 DNA reads TGTGCCAGCAGCCGCCGTGAGTCGCGCGGCGAAGAGACCCAGTACTTC. The rearrangement joins TRBV7-9 to TRBJ2-5, with D unresolved. V was clipped by 5 bases and J by 3 bases, with 19 bases between them. The V gene's germline CDR1 is SEHNR and CDR2 FQNEAQ (reference sequence). CDR3 size: 16 residues. Full variable domain (rest looked up from reference TRBV7-9 and TRBJ2-5): DTGVSQNPRHKITKRGQNVTFRCDPISEHNRLYWYRQTLGQGPEFLTYFQNEAQLEKSRLLSDRFSAERPKGSFSTLEIQRTEQGDSAMYLCASSRRESRGEETQYFGPGTRLLVL.

The J gene is TRBJ2-1, the V gene TRBV6-5; weak D call: TRBD2 (6 bases). CDR1 MNHEY and CDR2 SVGAGI come from the germline V gene. The CDR3 is made up of 15 amino acids. V dropped 9 bases and J dropped 0 bases, with 15 bases sitting between them. The CDR3 DNA reads TGTGCCAGTTCTAGCGCCTCCTTCTCCTACAATGAGCAGTTCTTC. The encoded protein is CASSSASFSYNEQFF.